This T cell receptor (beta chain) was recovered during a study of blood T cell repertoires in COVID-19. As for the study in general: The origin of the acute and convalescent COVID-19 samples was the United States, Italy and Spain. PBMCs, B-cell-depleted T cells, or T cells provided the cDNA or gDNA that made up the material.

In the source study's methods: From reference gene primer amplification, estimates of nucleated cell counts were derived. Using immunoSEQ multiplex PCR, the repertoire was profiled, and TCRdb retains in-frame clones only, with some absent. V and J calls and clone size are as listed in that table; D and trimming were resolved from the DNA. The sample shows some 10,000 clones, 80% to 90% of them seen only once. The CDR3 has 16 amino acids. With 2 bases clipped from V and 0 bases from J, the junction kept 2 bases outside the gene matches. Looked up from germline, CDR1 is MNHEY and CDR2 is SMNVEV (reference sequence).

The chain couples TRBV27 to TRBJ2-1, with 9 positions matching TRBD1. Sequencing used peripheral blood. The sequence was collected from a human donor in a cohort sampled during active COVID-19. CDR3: CASSLETGGSYNEQFF. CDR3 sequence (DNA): TGTGCCAGCAGTTTAGAGACAGGGGGCTCCTACAATGAGCAGTTCTTC.